These 25 T cell receptor beta chains originate from one sample sequenced in a study of graft-versus-host responses after intestinal transplantation. Some clones are missing from TCRdb's copy, which holds only in-frame ones; the method was immunoSEQ multiplex PCR. The sample contains 12,000 to 15,000 clones, about 36% of which appear only once. The input for sequencing was alloreactive CD4+ T cells from a mixed lymphocyte reaction culture, taken before intestinal transplant. Subset given: CFSE-low proliferating T cells sorted from roughly six-day pre-transplant mixed lymphocyte reaction (GvH or HvG direction). The receptor set was obtained from a human patient who received an intestinal transplant.

The V gene is TRBV6-5, the J gene TRBJ2-7, with D possibly being TRBD1 (6 bases). The CDR3 has 15 amino acids. The V and J ends lost 2 bases and 3 bases respectively, with 14 bases between them. Germline V gene sequence: CDR1 MNHEY, CDR2 SVGAGI. CDR3 nucleotides: TGTGCCAGCAGTTACCAGGGGACGGCGGACTACGAGCAGTACTTC. It codes for CASSYQGTADYEQYF.

The rearrangement links TRBV7-9 to TRBJ2-3; tentatively, D is TRBD2 (5 bases). Per germline, CDR1 SEHNR and CDR2 FQNEAQ (reference sequence). V was pared by 5 bases and J by 0 bases, with 12 bases between. The CDR3 loop spans 15 amino acids. The CDR3 loop is CASSLRRTSTDTQYF. The CDR3 DNA follows: TGTGCCAGCAGCCTAAGACGGACTAGCACAGATACGCAGTATTTT.

The chain uses TRBV4-3 and TRBJ2-5; TRBD2 aligns across 10 bases. The J call is in doubt because the DNA end fits TRBJ2-7 better. CDR1 is LGHNA and CDR2 is YSLEER in the germline V gene. There are 19 residues in the CDR3. Here the CDR3 DNA reads TGCGCCAGCAGCCAAGAAGGCCCCATTAGCGGGGGGCACACCTACGAGCAGTACTTC. Translation: CASSQEGPISGGHTYEQYF.

The CDR3 DNA is TGTGCCAGCAGCTTAGGGAGCAGTCAGGGACAGGGGGAGCAGTTCTTC. Translating it yields CASSLGSSQGQGEQFF. This chain joins TRBV7-2 and TRBJ2-1, with 10 bases fitting TRBD1. J lost 10 bases, V lost 1 base, and 10 bases had no gene match. The CDR3 has 16 amino acids. Germline CDR1 SGHTA, CDR2 FQGNSA. The full variable domain, in which reference TRBV7-2 and TRBJ2-1 provide the parts outside the CDR3, is GAGVSQSPSNKVTEKGKDVELRCDPISGHTALYWYRQSLGQGLEFLIYFQGNSAPDKSGLPSDRFSAERTGGSVSTLTIQRTQQEDSAVYLCASSLGSSQGQGEQFFGPGTRLTVL.

Only a few counts were recorded for this clone. The chain combines TRBV7-2 with TRBJ1-2; D gene uncertain. Germline loops: CDR1 SGHTA, CDR2 FQGNSA. Trimming pared 1 base from V and 3 bases from J, leaving 6 bases between. This CDR3 comprises 13 residues. The CDR3 reads CASSLGGYYGYTF. CDR3 nucleotides: TGTGCCAGCAGCTTAGGAGGGTACTATGGCTACACCTTC.

The J gene is TRBJ2-7, the V gene TRBV7-9; weak D call: TRBD2 (6 bases). The CDR3 consists of 14 residues. The germline V gene has CDR1 SEHNR and CDR2 FQNEAQ (reference sequence). V dropped 1 base and J dropped 4 bases, with 11 bases sitting between them. The CDR3 is CASSLVPGVYEQYF. The DNA for the CDR3 is TGTGCCAGCAGCTTAGTCCCGGGGGTATACGAGCAGTACTTC. Full variable domain (outside the CDR3, taken from reference TRBV7-9 and TRBJ2-7): DTGVSQNPRHKITKRGQNVTFRCDPISEHNRLYWYRQTLGQGPEFLTYFQNEAQLEKSRLLSDRFSAERPKGSFSTLEIQRTEQGDSAMYLCASSLVPGVYEQYFGPGTRLTVT.

This clone was observed a single time. CDR3 DNA: TGTGCCAGCAGCTCGACAGGGGGCTCTGTGGGCGAGCAGTACTTC. Amino acid sequence: CASSSTGGSVGEQYF. The chain has TRBV7-2 and TRBJ2-7; TRBD1 aligns across 10 bases. CDR3 length equals 15 residues. Germline V gene sequence: CDR1 SGHTA, CDR2 FQGNSA. V dropped 4 bases and J dropped 6; count of bases not matched to a gene: 9. The variable domain in full, completed from reference TRBV7-2 and TRBJ2-7, reads GAGVSQSPSNKVTEKGKDVELRCDPISGHTALYWYRQSLGQGLEFLIYFQGNSAPDKSGLPSDRFSAERTGGSVSTLTIQRTQQEDSAVYLCASSSTGGSVGEQYFGPGTRLTVT.

The sample holds a few counts of this clone. This chain connects TRBV6-6 to TRBJ1-1; 10 bases agree with TRBD1. The germline gives CDR1 MNHNY, CDR2 SVGAGI (reference sequence). This CDR3 comprises 15 residues. Unmatched junction bases numbered 8, after V lost 5 bases and J lost 5 bases. The CDR3 region has the DNA TGTGCCAGCAGTCGAGCCGGGACAGGGGTGACTGAAGCTTTCTTT. Protein sequence: CASSRAGTGVTEAFF.

This clone was counted between two and nine times. CDR3: CATRQGGPYEQYF. CDR3 coding DNA: TGTGCCACAAGGCAGGGGGGCCCCTACGAGCAGTACTTC. The V call is TRBV6-5, the J call TRBJ2-7; TRBD1 is a possible D gene (7 bases). V was shortened by 10 bases and J by 2 bases, with 15 bases between the two germline ends. This CDR3 is built from 13 residues. The germline V gene encodes CDR1 MNHEY and CDR2 SVGAGI.

The CDR3 loop is CASRTGPGNTIYF. The CDR3 region has the DNA TGTGCCAGCCGGACAGGGCCCGGAAACACCATATATTTT. J is TRBJ1-3 and V is TRBV11-3; 8 nucleotides line up with TRBD1. The junction had 4 bases not matched to a gene; V was cut back by 8 bases and J by 4 bases. The CDR3 runs 13 residues. Germline CDR1 SGHNT, CDR2 YENEEA.

This clone is judged medium-sized. The V and J genes are TRBV10-3 and TRBJ2-7; weak D call: TRBD2 (5 bases). CDR1 is ENHRY and CDR2 is SYGVKD in the germline V gene. V was pared by 7 bases and J by 2 bases, with 12 bases between. This CDR3 spans 13 amino acids. In DNA form, the CDR3 reads TGTGCCATCACACCCGGACTCCCCTACGAGCAGTACTTC. Amino acids: CAITPGLPYEQYF.

V gene TRBV9 combines with J gene TRBJ2-7; 8 bases match TRBD2. CDR1 and CDR2 (germline): SGDLS, YYNGEE. J gave up 0 bases and V 4 bases, and 6 bases lay outside the gene matches. This CDR3 is built from 15 residues. This chain's CDR3 is CASSPGGGYSYEQYF. CDR3 nucleotides: TGTGCCAGCAGCCCGGGGGGGGGATACTCCTACGAGCAGTACTTC.

The V call is TRBV6-5, the J call TRBJ2-7; weak D call: TRBD1 (6 bases). Germline V gene lookup returns CDR1 MNHEY and CDR2 SVGAGI. The germline V and J ends were trimmed by 2 bases and 3 bases, with 14 bases remaining between them. There are 15 residues in the CDR3. CDR3: CASSYPNRAHYEQYF. In DNA form, the CDR3 reads TGTGCCAGCAGTTACCCGAACAGGGCCCACTACGAGCAGTACTTC.

This clone appeared a few times. The chain couples TRBV4-3 to TRBJ2-1; TRBD1 aligns across 9 bases. Unmatched junction bases numbered 1, after V lost 0 bases and J lost 4 bases. Germline V gives CDR1 LGHNA, CDR2 YSLEER. The CDR3 has 15 residues. CDR3 nucleotides: TGCGCCAGCAGCCAAGAGACAGGGGGGTACAATGAGCAGTTCTTC. Protein: CASSQETGGYNEQFF.

A few counts support this clone. The chain links TRBV11-2 to TRBJ2-6; D may be TRBD2 (5 bases). Trimming shortened V by 4 bases and J by 5 bases, and 18 bases separated the two germline ends. Germline-derived CDR1 and CDR2 are SGHAT and FQNNGV. The CDR3 extends over 17 amino acids. The CDR3, as DNA: TGTGCCAGCAGCTCCGGGAAGGGAGATTGGTGGGCCAACGTCCTGACTTTC. This gives the protein CASSSGKGDWWANVLTF.

The chain is built from TRBV5-1 and TRBJ2-7, with 8 bases that match TRBD2. The CDR3 extends over 16 amino acids. Trimming removed 4 bases from V and 0 bases from J; junction bases left unmatched: 9. Germline loops: CDR1 SGHRS, CDR2 YFSETQ. CDR3 nucleotides: TGCGCCAGCAGCCCGAAGAGCGGGGGTCTCTCCTACGAGCAGTACTTC. Its protein is CASSPKSGGLSYEQYF. Variable domain in full (rest from reference TRBV5-1 and TRBJ2-7): KAGVTQTPRYLIKTRGQQVTLSCSPISGHRSVSWYQQTPGQGLQFLFEYFSETQRNKGNFPGRFSGRQFSNSRSEMNVSTLELGDSALYLCASSPKSGGLSYEQYFGPGTRLTVT.

This clone is medium-sized (0.01 to 0.1%) in the sample. The V call is TRBV4-3, the J call TRBJ1-3; D gene ambiguous. This CDR3 comprises 15 residues. Trimming cost V 3 bases and J 0 bases, with 9 bases left between them. Per germline, CDR1 LGHNA and CDR2 YSLEER. CDR3 residues: CASSQTRFSGNTIYF. For the CDR3, the DNA is TGCGCCAGCAGCCAGACCAGGTTCTCTGGAAACACCATATATTTT.

The rearrangement joins TRBV6-5 to TRBJ2-5, with D maybe TRBD1 (5 bases). CDR3 length: 15 amino acids. Trimming shortened V by 2 bases and J by 2 bases, and 12 bases separated the two germline ends. Germline CDR1 is MNHEY and CDR2 is SVGAGI. CDR3 sequence: CASSYRGERQETQYF. CDR3 sequence (DNA): TGTGCCAGCAGTTACAGGGGCGAAAGGCAAGAGACCCAGTACTTC.

The table lists this clone with a count of one. This sequence joins TRBV4-3 and TRBJ1-2; 11 positions match TRBD1. The junction had 3 bases not matched to a gene; V was cut back by 3 bases and J by 6 bases. The CDR3 length is 14 residues. Germline loops: CDR1 LGHNA, CDR2 YSLEER. CDR3 residues: CASSHGDRGDGYTF. The CDR3 DNA reads as TGCGCCAGCAGCCATGGGGACAGGGGGGATGGCTACACCTTC.

There are a few counts of this clone. The chain has TRBV18 and TRBJ2-7, with a weak D call TRBD1 (6 bases). CDR1 and CDR2 (germline): KGHSH, LQKENI. The V end was cut by 6 bases, the J end by 6 bases, with 15 bases between. CDR3 size: 13 residues. The CDR3 DNA sequence: TGTGCCAGCTCGCCCCAACAGGGAACCGAGCAGTACTTC. It codes for CASSPQQGTEQYF.

The count of this clone is one. This chain connects TRBV10-1 to TRBJ2-1, with a tentative D call TRBD2 (5 bases). The CDR3 consists of 15 residues. V was shortened by 6 bases and J by 6 bases, with 18 bases between the two germline ends. Germline CDR1 reads WNHNN; CDR2 reads SYGVQD (reference sequence). The CDR3 reads CASSVVRDSVNEQFF. CDR3 DNA: TGCGCCAGCAGCGTCGTCCGGGATTCCGTCAATGAGCAGTTCTTC.

The chain combines TRBV6-5 with TRBJ1-1, with TRBD1 as a possible D gene (5 bases). Trimming shortened V by 4 bases and J by 6 bases, and 21 bases separated the two germline ends. The CDR3 totals 16 residues. Germline loops: CDR1 MNHEY, CDR2 SVGAGI. CDR3 sequence: CASSFLPGFLWAEAFF. In DNA, the CDR3 is TGTGCCAGCAGTTTCCTCCCAGGGTTCCTGTGGGCTGAAGCTTTCTTT.

This clone appeared a few times. The V call is TRBV10-3, the J call TRBJ1-1; perhaps TRBD1 as D (6 bases). Germline V gene lookup returns CDR1 ENHRY and CDR2 SYGVKD. The CDR3 is 15 amino acids. Trimming pared 5 bases from V and 3 bases from J, leaving 16 bases between. The CDR3 loop reads CAISYGTIRDTEAFF. The CDR3 bases are TGTGCCATCAGTTACGGGACAATCAGGGACACTGAAGCTTTCTTT.

The V call is TRBV19, the J call TRBJ2-2; the D gene is possibly TRBD2 (5 bases). The ends were cut back, 6 bases at V and 0 bases at J, with 14 bases in the middle. The CDR3 spans 16 residues. Germline V gene data show CDR1 as LNHDA and CDR2 as SQIVND (reference sequence). The CDR3 here is CASRKPGTSNTGELFF. The CDR3 bases are TGTGCCAGTAGAAAGCCGGGAACTTCGAACACCGGGGAGCTGTTTTTT.

Comment on this clone: The conserved closing phenylalanine or tryptophan is absent in this CDR3, likely reflecting a read error. The rearrangement links TRBV27 to TRBJ1-2; TRBD1 is a possible D gene (6 bases). The CDR3 contains 14 residues. In germline, CDR1 is MNHEY, CDR2 SMNVEV (reference sequence). V shed 0 bases and J shed 9 bases, with 14 bases lying between them. This CDR3 reads CASSLSGTLDSYTL. The CDR3 nucleotides read TGTGCCAGCAGTTTATCAGGGACACTAGATAGCTACACCCTC.